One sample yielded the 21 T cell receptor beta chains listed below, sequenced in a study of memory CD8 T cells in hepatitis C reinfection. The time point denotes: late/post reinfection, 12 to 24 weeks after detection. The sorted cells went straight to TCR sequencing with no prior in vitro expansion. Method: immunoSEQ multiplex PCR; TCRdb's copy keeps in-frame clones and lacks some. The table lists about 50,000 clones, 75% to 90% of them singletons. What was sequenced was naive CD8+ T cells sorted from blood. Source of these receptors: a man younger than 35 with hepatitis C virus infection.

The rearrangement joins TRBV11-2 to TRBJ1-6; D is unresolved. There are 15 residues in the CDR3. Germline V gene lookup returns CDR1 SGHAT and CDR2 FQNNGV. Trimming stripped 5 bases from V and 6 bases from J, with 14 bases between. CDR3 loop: CASSVDGLSNSPLHF. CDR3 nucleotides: TGTGCCAGCAGCGTGGACGGACTAAGTAATTCACCCCTCCACTTT.

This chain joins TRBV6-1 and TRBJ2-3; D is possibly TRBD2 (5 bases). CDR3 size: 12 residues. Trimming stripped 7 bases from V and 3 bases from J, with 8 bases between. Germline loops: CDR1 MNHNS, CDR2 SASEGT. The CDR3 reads CASKEDTDTQYF. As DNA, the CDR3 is TGTGCCAGCAAGGAGGATACAGATACGCAGTATTTT.

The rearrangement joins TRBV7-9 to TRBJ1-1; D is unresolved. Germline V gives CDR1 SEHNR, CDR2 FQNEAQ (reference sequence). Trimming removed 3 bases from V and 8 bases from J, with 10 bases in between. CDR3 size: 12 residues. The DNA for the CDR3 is TGTGCCAGCAGCTTCGGAGGTTCCGAAGCTTTCTTT. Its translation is CASSFGGSEAFF.

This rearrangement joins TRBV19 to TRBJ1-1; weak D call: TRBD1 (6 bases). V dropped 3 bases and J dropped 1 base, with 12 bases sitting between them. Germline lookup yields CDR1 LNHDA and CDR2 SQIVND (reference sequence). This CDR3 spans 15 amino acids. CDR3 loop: CASSMGTTGNTEAFF. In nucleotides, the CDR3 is TGTGCCAGTAGTATGGGGACAACCGGGAACACTGAAGCTTTCTTT.

The CDR3: CSVRTGGSGYTF. The CDR3 DNA reads TGCAGCGTCAGGACAGGGGGCTCTGGCTACACCTTC. The chain joins TRBV29-1 to TRBJ1-2, with TRBD1 identical over 11 bases. CDR1 and CDR2 (germline): SQVTM, ANQGSEA. V trimming: 6 bases; J trimming: 7 bases; junction bases outside the gene matches: 4. CDR3 length: 12 amino acids.

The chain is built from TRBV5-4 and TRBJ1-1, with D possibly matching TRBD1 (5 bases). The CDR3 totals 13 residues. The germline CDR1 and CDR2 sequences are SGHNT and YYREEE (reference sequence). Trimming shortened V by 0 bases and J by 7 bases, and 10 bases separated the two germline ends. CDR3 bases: TGTGCCAGCAGCTTGGCCGGGGGGGATGAAGCTTTCTTT. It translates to CASSLAGGDEAFF.

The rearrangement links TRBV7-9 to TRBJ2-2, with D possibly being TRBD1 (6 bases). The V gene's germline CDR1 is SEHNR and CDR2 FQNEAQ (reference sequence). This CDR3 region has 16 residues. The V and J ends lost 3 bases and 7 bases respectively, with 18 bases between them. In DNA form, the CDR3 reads TGTGCCAGCAGCTTCACAGGGTTTGAAATTGGCGGGGAGCTGTTTTTT. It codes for CASSFTGFEIGGELFF.

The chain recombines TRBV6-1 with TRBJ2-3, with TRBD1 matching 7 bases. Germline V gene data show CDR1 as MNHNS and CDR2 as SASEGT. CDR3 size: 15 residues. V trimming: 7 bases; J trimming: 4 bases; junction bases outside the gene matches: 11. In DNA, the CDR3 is TGTGCCAGCACGGGACATAAGGGGGCGGCAGATACGCAGTATTTT. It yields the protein CASTGHKGAADTQYF.

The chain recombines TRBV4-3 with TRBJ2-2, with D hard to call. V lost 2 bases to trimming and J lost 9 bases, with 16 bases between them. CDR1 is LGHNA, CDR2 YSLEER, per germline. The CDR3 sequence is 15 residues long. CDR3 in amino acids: CASSQYLDSSRELFF. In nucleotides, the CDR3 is TGCGCCAGCAGCCAATACTTAGACTCCTCGCGGGAGCTGTTTTTT.

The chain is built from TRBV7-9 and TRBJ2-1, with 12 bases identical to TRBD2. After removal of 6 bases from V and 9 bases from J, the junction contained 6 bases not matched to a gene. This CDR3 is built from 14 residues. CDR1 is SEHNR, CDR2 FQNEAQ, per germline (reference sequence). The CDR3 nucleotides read TGTGCCAGCAGGGGCGGACTAGCGGGGTCTGAGCAGTTCTTC. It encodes CASRGGLAGSEQFF.

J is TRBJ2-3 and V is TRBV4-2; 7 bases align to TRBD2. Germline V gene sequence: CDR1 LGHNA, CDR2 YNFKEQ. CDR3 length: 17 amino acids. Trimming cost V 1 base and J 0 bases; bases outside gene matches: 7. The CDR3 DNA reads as TGTGCCAGCAGCCAAGCCCTACTAGCGTCTAGCACAGATACGCAGTATTTT. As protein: CASSQALLASSTDTQYF.

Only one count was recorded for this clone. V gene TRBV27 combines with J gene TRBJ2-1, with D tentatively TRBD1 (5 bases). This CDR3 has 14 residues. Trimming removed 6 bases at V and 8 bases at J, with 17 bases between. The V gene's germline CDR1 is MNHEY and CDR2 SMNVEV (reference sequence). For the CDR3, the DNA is TGTGCCAGCAGCCTTCTCGATCAGGGCCATGAGCAGTTCTTC. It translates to CASSLLDQGHEQFF.

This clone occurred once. The CDR3: CAWSVRLGGRGDDTQYF. The CDR3 bases are TGTGCCTGGAGTGTACGCTTAGGGGGCAGGGGTGACGATACGCAGTATTTT. V gene TRBV30 combines with J gene TRBJ2-3, with TRBD1 matching 7 bases. CDR3 length: 17 residues. From germline, CDR1 is GTSNPN and CDR2 SVGIG (reference sequence). Unmatched junction bases numbered 15, after V lost 0 bases and J lost 6 bases.

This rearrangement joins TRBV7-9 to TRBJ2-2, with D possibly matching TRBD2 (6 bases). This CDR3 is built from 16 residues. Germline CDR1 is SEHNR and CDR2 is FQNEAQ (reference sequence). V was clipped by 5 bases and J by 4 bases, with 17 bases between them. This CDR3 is CASSHYGEVATGELFF. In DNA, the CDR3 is TGTGCCAGCAGCCATTACGGGGAGGTGGCCACCGGGGAGCTGTTTTTT.

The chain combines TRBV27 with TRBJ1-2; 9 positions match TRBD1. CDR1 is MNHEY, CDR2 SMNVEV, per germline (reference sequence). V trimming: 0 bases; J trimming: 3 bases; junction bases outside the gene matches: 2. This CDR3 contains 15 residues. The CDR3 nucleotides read TGTGCCAGCAGTTTATCGGGACAGGGAGACTATGGCTACACCTTC. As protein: CASSLSGQGDYGYTF.

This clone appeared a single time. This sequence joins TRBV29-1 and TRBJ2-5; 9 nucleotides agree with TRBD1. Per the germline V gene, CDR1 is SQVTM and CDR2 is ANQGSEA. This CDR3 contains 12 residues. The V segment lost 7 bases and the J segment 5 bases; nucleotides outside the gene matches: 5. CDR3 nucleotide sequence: TGCAGCGCGAGGACAGGGGAGGAGACCCAGTACTTC. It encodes CSARTGEETQYF.

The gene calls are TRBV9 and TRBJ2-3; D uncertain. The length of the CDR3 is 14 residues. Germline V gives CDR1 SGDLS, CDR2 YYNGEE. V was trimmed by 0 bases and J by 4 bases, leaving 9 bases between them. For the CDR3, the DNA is TGTGCCAGCAGCGTAGAAATAGCCCCAGATACGCAGTATTTT. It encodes CASSVEIAPDTQYF.

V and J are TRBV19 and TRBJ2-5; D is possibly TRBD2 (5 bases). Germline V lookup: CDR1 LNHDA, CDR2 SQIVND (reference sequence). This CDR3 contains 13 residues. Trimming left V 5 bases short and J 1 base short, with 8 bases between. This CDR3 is CASSWTLQETQYF. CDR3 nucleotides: TGTGCCAGTAGTTGGACTCTCCAAGAGACCCAGTACTTC.

The CDR3: CASSPLAGLDAYEQYF. The DNA for the CDR3 is TGCGCCAGCAGCCCACTGGCGGGATTGGATGCGTACGAGCAGTACTTC. The rearrangement joins TRBV4-1 to TRBJ2-7; weak D call: TRBD2 (6 bases). Per germline, CDR1 MGHRA and CDR2 YSYEKL. Between the trimmed V and J ends, which lost 4 bases and 4 bases, there was a span of 20 bases. CDR3 length: 16 amino acids.

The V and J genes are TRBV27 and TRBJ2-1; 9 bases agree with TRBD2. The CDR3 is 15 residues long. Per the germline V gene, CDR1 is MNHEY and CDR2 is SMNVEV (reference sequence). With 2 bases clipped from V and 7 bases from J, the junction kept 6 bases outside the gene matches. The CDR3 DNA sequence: TGTGCCAGCAGTTTAGGGGCTAGCGGGGCTAATGAGCAGTTCTTC. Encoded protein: CASSLGASGANEQFF.

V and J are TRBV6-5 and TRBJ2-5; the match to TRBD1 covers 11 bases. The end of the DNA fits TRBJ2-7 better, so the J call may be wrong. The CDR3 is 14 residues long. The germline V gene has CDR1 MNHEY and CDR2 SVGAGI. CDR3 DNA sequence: TGTGCCAGCAGTTGGGGACAGGGGGGCTACGAGCAGTACTTC. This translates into CASSWGQGGYEQYF.